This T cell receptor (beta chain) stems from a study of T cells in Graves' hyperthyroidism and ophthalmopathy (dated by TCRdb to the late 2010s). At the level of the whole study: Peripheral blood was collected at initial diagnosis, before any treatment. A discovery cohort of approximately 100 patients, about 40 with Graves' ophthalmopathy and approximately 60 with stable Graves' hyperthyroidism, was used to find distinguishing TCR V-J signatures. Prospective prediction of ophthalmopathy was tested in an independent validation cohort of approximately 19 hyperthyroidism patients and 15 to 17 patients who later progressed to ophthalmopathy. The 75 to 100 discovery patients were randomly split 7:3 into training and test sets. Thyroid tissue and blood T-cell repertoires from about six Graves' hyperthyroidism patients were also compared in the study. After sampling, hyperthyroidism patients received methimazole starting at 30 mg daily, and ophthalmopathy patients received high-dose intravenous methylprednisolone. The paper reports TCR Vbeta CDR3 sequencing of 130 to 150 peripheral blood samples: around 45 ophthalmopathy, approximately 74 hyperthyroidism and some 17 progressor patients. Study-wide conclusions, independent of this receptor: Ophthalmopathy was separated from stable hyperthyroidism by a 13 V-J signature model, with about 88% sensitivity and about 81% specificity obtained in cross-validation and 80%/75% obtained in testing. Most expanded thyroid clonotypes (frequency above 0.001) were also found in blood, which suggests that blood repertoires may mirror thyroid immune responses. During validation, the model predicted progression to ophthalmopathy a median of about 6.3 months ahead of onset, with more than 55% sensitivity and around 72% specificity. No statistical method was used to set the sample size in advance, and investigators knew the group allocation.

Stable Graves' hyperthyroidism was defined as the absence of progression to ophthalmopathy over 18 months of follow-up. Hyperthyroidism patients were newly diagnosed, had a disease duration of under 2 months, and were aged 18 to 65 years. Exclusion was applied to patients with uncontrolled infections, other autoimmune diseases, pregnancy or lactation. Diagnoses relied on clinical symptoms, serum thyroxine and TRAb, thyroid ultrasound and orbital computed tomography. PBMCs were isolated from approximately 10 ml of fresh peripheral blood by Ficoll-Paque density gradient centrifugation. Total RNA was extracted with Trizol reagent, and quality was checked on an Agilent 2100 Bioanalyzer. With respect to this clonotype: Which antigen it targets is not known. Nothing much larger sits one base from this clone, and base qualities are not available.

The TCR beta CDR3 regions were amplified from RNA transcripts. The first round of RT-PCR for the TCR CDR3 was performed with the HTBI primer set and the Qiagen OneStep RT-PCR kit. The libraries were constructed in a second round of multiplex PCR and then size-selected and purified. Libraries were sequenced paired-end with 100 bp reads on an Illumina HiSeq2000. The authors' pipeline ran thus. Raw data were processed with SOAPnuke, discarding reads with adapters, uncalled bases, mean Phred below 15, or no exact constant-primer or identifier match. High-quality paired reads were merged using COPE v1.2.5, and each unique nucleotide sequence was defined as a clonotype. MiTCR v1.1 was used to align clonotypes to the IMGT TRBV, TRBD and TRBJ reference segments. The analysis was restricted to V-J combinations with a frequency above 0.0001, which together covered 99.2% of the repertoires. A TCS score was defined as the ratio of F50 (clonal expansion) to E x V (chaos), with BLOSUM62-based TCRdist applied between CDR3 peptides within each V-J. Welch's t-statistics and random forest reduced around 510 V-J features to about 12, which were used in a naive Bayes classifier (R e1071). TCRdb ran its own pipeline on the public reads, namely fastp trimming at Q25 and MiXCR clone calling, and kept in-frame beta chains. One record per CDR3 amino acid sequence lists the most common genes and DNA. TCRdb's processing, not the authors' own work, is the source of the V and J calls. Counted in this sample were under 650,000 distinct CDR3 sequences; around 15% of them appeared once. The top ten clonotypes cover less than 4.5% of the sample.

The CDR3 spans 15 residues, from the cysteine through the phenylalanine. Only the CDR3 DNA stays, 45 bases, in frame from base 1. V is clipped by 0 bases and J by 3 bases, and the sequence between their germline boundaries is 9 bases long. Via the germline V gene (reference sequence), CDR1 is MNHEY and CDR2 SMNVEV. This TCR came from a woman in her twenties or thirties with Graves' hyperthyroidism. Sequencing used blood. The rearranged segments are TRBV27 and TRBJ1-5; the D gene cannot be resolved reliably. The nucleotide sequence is TGTGCCAGCAGTTTATCAGGGTCCTTCAATCAGCCCCAGCATTTT. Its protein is CASSLSGSFNQPQHF.